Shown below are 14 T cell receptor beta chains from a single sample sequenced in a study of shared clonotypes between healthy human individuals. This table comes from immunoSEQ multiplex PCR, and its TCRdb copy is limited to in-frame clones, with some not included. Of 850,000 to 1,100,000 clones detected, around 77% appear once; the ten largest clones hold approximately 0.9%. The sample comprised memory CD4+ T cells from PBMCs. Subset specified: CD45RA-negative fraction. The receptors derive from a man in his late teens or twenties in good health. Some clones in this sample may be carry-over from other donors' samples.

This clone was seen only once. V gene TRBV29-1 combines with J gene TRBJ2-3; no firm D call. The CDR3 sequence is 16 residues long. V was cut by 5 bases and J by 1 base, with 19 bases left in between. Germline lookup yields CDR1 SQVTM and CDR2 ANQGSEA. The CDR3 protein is CSVWFRGYWGTDTQYF. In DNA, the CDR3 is TGCAGCGTTTGGTTTCGTGGGTATTGGGGCACAGATACGCAGTATTTT.

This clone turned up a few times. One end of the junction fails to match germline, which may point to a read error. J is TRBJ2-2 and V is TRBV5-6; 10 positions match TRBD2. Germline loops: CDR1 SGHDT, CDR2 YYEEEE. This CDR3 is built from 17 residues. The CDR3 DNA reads TGTGCCACCAGCAGGGGACTAGCGACTACGAACACCGGGGAGCTGTTTTTT. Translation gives CATSRGLATTNTGELFF.

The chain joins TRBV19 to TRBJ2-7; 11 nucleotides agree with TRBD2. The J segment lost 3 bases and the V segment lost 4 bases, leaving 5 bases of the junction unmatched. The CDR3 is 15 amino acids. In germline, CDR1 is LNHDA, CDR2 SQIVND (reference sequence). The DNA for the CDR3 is TGTGCCAGTAGTAGGGGGACTAGCGGAAACTACGAGCAGTACTTC. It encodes CASSRGTSGNYEQYF.

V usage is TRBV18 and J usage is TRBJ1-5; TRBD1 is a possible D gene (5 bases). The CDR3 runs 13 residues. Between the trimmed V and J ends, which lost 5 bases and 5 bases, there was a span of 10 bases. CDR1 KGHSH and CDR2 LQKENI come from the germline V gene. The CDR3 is CASSSLQDQPQHF. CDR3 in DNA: TGTGCCAGCTCATCTCTACAGGATCAGCCCCAGCATTTT.

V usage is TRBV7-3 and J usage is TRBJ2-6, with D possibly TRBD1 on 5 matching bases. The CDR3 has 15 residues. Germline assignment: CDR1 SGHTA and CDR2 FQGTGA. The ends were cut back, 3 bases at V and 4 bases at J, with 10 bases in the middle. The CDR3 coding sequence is TGTGCCAGCAGCTTCAGGGCCCCAGGGGCCAACGTCCTGACTTTC. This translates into CASSFRAPGANVLTF. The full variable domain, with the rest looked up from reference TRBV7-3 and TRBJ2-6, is GAGVSQTPSNKVTEKGKYVELRCDPISGHTALYWYRQSLGQGPEFLIYFQGTGAADDSGLPNDRFFAVRPEGSVSTLKIQRTERGDSAVYLCASSFRAPGANVLTFGAGSRLTVL.

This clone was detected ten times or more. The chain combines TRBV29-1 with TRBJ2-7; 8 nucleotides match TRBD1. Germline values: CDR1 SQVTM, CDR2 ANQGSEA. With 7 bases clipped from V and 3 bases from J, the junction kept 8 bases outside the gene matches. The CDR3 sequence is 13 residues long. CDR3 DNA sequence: TGCAGCGCAACCAGGGGGCCCGACTACGAGCAGTACTTC. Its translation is CSATRGPDYEQYF.

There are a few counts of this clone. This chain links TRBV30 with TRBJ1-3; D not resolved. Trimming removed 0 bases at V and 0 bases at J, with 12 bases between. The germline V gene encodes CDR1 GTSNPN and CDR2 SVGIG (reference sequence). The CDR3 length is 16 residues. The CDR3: CAWSVRGIISGNTIYF. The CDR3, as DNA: TGTGCCTGGAGTGTAAGAGGGATCATCTCTGGAAACACCATATATTTT.

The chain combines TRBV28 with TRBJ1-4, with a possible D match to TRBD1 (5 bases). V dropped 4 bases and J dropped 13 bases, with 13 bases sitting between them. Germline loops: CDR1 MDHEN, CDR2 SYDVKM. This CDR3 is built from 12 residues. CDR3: CASSSLGGGLFF. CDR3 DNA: TGTGCCAGCAGTTCGCTTGGGGGGGGACTGTTTTTT.

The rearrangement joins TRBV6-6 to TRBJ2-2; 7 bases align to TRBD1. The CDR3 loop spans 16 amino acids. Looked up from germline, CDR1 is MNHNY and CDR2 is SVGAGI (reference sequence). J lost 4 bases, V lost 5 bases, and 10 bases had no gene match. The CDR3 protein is CASSGREGAGTGELFF. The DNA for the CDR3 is TGTGCCAGCAGTGGCAGAGAGGGGGCGGGCACCGGGGAGCTGTTTTTT.

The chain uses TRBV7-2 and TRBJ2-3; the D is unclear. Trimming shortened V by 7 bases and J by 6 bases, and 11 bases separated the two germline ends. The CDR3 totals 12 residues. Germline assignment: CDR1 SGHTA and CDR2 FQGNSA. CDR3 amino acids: CASTLRFDTQYF. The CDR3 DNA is TGTGCCAGCACCCTCAGGTTCGATACGCAGTATTTT.

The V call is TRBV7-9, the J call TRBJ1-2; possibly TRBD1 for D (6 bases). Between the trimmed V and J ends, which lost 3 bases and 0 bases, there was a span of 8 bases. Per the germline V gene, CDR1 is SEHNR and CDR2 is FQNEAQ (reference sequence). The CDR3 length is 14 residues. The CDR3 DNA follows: TGTGCCAGCAGCTTTCAGGGGTCTAACTATGGCTACACCTTC. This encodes CASSFQGSNYGYTF.

The CDR3 sequence is CSAKTADTQYF. For the CDR3, the DNA is TGCAGTGCCAAGACTGCAGATACGCAGTATTTT. This sequence joins TRBV20-1 and TRBJ2-3; no clear D gene. This CDR3 spans 11 amino acids. The V end lost 6 bases, the J end lost 4 bases, and 8 bases lay between the germline ends. The germline V gene encodes CDR1 DFQATT and CDR2 SNEGSKA (reference sequence).

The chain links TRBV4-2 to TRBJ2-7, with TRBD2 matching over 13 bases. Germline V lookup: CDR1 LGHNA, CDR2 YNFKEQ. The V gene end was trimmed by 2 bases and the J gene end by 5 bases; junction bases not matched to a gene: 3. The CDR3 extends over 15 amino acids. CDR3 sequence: CASSQPGTSGDEQYF. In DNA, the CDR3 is TGTGCCAGCAGCCAACCCGGGACTAGCGGGGACGAGCAGTACTTC.

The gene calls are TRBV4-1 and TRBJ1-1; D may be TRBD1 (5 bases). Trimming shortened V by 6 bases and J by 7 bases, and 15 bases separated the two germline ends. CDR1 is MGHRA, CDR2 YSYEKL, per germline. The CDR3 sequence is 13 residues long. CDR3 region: CASSRGTLLEAFF. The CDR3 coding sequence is TGCGCCAGCAGTCGAGGGACCCTCCTTGAAGCTTTCTTT.